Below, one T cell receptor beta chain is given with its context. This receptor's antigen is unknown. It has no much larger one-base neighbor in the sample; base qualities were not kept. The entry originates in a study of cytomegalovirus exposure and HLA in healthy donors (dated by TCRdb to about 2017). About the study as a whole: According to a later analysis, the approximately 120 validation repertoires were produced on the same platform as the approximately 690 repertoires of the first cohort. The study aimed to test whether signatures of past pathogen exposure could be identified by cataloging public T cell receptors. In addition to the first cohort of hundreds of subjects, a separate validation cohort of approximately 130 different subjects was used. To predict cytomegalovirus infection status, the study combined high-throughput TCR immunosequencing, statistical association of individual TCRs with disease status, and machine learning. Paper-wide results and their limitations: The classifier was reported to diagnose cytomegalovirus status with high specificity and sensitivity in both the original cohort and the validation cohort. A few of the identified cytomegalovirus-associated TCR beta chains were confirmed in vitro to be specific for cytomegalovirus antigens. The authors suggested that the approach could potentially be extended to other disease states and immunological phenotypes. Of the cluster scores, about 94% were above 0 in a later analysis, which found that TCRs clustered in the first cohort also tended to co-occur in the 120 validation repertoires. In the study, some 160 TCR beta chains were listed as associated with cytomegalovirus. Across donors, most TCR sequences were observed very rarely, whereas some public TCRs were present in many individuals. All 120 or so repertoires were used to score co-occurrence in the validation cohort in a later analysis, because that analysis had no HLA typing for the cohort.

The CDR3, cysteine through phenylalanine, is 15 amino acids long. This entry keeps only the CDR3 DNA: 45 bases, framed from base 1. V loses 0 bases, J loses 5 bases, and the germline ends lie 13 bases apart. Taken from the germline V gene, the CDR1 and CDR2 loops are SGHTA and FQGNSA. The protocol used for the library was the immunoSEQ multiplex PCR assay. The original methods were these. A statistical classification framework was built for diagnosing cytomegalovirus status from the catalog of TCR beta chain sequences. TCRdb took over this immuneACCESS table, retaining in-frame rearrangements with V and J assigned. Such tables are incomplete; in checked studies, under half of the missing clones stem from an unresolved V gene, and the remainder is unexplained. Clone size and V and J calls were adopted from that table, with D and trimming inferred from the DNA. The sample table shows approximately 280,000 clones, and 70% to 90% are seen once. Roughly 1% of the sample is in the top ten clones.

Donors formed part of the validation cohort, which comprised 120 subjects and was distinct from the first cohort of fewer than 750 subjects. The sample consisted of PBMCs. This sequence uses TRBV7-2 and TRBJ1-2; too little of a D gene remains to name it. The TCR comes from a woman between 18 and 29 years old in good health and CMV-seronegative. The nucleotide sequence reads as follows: TGTGCCAGCAGCTTAGCAGCGACCTCATGGTATGGCTACACCTTC. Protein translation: CASSLAATSWYGYTF.